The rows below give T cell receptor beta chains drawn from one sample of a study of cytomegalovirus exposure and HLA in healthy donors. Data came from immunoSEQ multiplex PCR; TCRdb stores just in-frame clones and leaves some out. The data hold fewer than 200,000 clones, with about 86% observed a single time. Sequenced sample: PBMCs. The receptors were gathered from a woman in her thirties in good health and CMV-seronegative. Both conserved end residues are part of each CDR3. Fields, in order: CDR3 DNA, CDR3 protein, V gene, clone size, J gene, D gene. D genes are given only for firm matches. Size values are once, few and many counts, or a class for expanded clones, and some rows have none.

cdr3_nt: TGCGCCAGCAGCTTGATCGGGACAGGGGGCGCGAACACCGGGGAGCTGTTTTTT
cdr3_aa: CASSLIGTGGANTGELFF
v_call: TRBV5-1
clone_size: -
j_call: TRBJ2-2
d_call: TRBD1

cdr3_nt: TGCGCCAGCAGCTTGGCCGGGCTAGCGGGAGCCTACGAGCAGTACTTC
cdr3_aa: CASSLAGLAGAYEQYF
v_call: TRBV5-1
clone_size: -
j_call: TRBJ2-7
d_call: TRBD2

cdr3_nt: TGTGCCAGCAGTTACTCTTCGGACCTTGAAGCTTTCTTT
cdr3_aa: CASSYSSDLEAFF
v_call: TRBV6-5
clone_size: -
j_call: TRBJ1-1
d_call: -

cdr3_nt: TGCGCCAGCAGCCTACAAGACTCCTACAATGAGCAGTTCTTC
cdr3_aa: CASSLQDSYNEQFF
v_call: TRBV5-1
clone_size: -
j_call: TRBJ2-1
d_call: -

cdr3_nt: TGTGCCAGCAGCCTCCGGGACAGGGGCTCTGGGGCCAACGTCCTGACTTTC
cdr3_aa: CASSLRDRGSGANVLTF
v_call: TRBV11-1
clone_size: -
j_call: TRBJ2-6
d_call: TRBD1

cdr3_nt: TGTGCCAGCAGCTTAGGTGGGGGTGACTCCTACGAGCAGTACTTC
cdr3_aa: CASSLGGGDSYEQYF
v_call: TRBV7-6
clone_size: -
j_call: TRBJ2-7
d_call: -

cdr3_nt: TGTGCCAGCTCTACAGGTAGCAATCAGCCCCAGCATTTT
cdr3_aa: CASSTGSNQPQHF
v_call: TRBV18
clone_size: -
j_call: TRBJ1-5
d_call: -

cdr3_nt: TGTGCCAGCAGTCACACGTCTAGCACAGATACGCAGTATTTT
cdr3_aa: CASSHTSSTDTQYF
v_call: TRBV27
clone_size: -
j_call: TRBJ2-3
d_call: -

cdr3_nt: TGTGCCAGCAGCTTGAACTCCTACGAGCAGTACTTC
cdr3_aa: CASSLNSYEQYF
v_call: TRBV5-4
clone_size: -
j_call: TRBJ2-7
d_call: -

cdr3_nt: TGTGCCAGCAGTTATTACGGCATCTATGGGACTGCTTTCTTT
cdr3_aa: CASSYYGIYGTAFF
v_call: TRBV6-5
clone_size: -
j_call: TRBJ1-1
d_call: -

cdr3_nt: TGTGCCAGCAGTTTTTCGGGAGCTGGGGCCAACGTCCTGACTTTC
cdr3_aa: CASSFSGAGANVLTF
v_call: TRBV28
clone_size: few
j_call: TRBJ2-6
d_call: -

cdr3_nt: TGTGCCAGCAGTGAAGAGACGGGACGGAAATACAATGAGCAGTTCTTC
cdr3_aa: CASSEETGRKYNEQFF
v_call: TRBV6-1
clone_size: -
j_call: TRBJ2-1
d_call: -

cdr3_nt: TGTGCCAGCAGCCAAGATAAAACTAGCGGGAGGGCCTCTGAGCAGTTCTTC
cdr3_aa: CASSQDKTSGRASEQFF
v_call: TRBV4-2
clone_size: once
j_call: TRBJ2-1
d_call: TRBD2

cdr3_nt: TGTGCTAGTGGTCCGTCCTCCGGGACAGGGTCTTCACCCCTCCACTTT
cdr3_aa: CASGPSSGTGSSPLHF
v_call: TRBV12-5
clone_size: -
j_call: TRBJ1-6
d_call: TRBD1

cdr3_nt: TGTGCCAGCAGCGCAAACGAGGCAGATACGCAGTATTTT
cdr3_aa: CASSANEADTQYF
v_call: TRBV9
clone_size: -
j_call: TRBJ2-3
d_call: -

cdr3_nt: TGTGCCAGCAGCTTGTCGACGCCTGGAAACACCATATATTTT
cdr3_aa: CASSLSTPGNTIYF
v_call: TRBV5-6
clone_size: -
j_call: TRBJ1-3
d_call: -

cdr3_nt: TGTGCCATCAGTGAGAGAGACTCCTCGGAGTATGGCTACACCTTC
cdr3_aa: CAISERDSSEYGYTF
v_call: TRBV10-3
clone_size: once
j_call: TRBJ1-2
d_call: -

cdr3_nt: TGCGCCAGCAGCCAAGAGTTCGGGGACAGGGGGGGCTACACCTTC
cdr3_aa: CASSQEFGDRGGYTF
v_call: TRBV4-1
clone_size: -
j_call: TRBJ1-2
d_call: TRBD1

cdr3_nt: TGCAGCGAACCCCCGGGACCCGTCTACGAGCAGTACTTC
cdr3_aa: CSEPPGPVYEQYF
v_call: TRBV29-1
clone_size: -
j_call: TRBJ2-7
d_call: -

cdr3_nt: TGTGCCAGCAGAGACGAAACGACCGGGGAGCTGTTTTTT
cdr3_aa: CASRDETTGELFF
v_call: TRBV9
clone_size: -
j_call: TRBJ2-2
d_call: -

cdr3_nt: TGTGCCACCAGCAGAGGGGATCCAGGGTACTATGGCTACACCTTC
cdr3_aa: CATSRGDPGYYGYTF
v_call: TRBV15
clone_size: -
j_call: TRBJ1-2
d_call: -

cdr3_nt: TGTGCCTGGATTTACAGGGGGCATGGCACCGGGGAGCTGTTTTTT
cdr3_aa: CAWIYRGHGTGELFF
v_call: TRBV30
clone_size: -
j_call: TRBJ2-2
d_call: TRBD1

cdr3_nt: TGTGCCAGCACAACAAGCGTAGGCACAGATACGCAGTATTTT
cdr3_aa: CASTTSVGTDTQYF
v_call: TRBV6-1
clone_size: -
j_call: TRBJ2-3
d_call: -

cdr3_nt: TGTGCCAGCAGCTCGTCGGTGAACACTGAAGCTTTCTTT
cdr3_aa: CASSSSVNTEAFF
v_call: TRBV7-3
clone_size: few
j_call: TRBJ1-1
d_call: -

cdr3_nt: TGTGCCAGCAGCGTAAGTCTCCTTTGGACAGATGGCGACACCGGGGAGCTGTTTTTT
cdr3_aa: CASSVSLLWTDGDTGELFF
v_call: TRBV9
clone_size: -
j_call: TRBJ2-2
d_call: -

cdr3_nt: TGTGCCAGCAGCTTGGGGCAGGGGGCCCACAATGAGCAGTTCTTC
cdr3_aa: CASSLGQGAHNEQFF
v_call: TRBV5-4
clone_size: -
j_call: TRBJ2-1
d_call: TRBD1

cdr3_nt: TGTGCCAGCAGTCAAGGACAGGGGCCGAGCTCTGGAAACACCATATATTTT
cdr3_aa: CASSQGQGPSSGNTIYF
v_call: TRBV27
clone_size: few
j_call: TRBJ1-3
d_call: TRBD1

cdr3_nt: TGTGCCAGCAGAATGAACGGGATTTACAACACTGAAGCTTTCTTT
cdr3_aa: CASRMNGIYNTEAFF
v_call: TRBV27
clone_size: -
j_call: TRBJ1-1
d_call: -

cdr3_nt: TGTGCCAGCAGCTTGGCGGGAGGCTATGAGCAGTTCTTC
cdr3_aa: CASSLAGGYEQFF
v_call: TRBV5-8
clone_size: -
j_call: TRBJ2-1
d_call: TRBD2

cdr3_nt: TGTGCCAGCAGCTCTGCTGGGGCCAGGGTGGGATACGAGCAGTACTTC
cdr3_aa: CASSSAGARVGYEQYF
v_call: TRBV5-4
clone_size: -
j_call: TRBJ2-7
d_call: -

cdr3_nt: TGTGCCAGTAGTATGAGCTTTGGGGTTTCCACTGAAGCTTTCTTT
cdr3_aa: CASSMSFGVSTEAFF
v_call: TRBV19
clone_size: few
j_call: TRBJ1-1
d_call: -

cdr3_nt: TGTGCCACCAGCAGCCTCCGGACAGGGGACGAGACCCAGTACTTC
cdr3_aa: CATSSLRTGDETQYF
v_call: TRBV15
clone_size: -
j_call: TRBJ2-5
d_call: TRBD1

cdr3_nt: TGTGCCAGCGGACTTGGGGGAGCTGGGGCCAACGTCCTGACTTTC
cdr3_aa: CASGLGGAGANVLTF
v_call: TRBV5-4
clone_size: -
j_call: TRBJ2-6
d_call: -

cdr3_nt: TGTGCCAGCAGCCTGAGGAGCGGGGCCTCCTACAATGAGCAGTTCTTC
cdr3_aa: CASSLRSGASYNEQFF
v_call: TRBV7-2
clone_size: -
j_call: TRBJ2-1
d_call: TRBD2

cdr3_nt: TGCAGCGTTGAGGGGGGGCGAGGAGAGACCCAGTACTTC
cdr3_aa: CSVEGGRGETQYF
v_call: TRBV29-1
clone_size: -
j_call: TRBJ2-5
d_call: -

cdr3_nt: TGTGCCAGCAGCTTGGGGGCAGACTATGGCTACACCTTC
cdr3_aa: CASSLGADYGYTF
v_call: TRBV5-4
clone_size: -
j_call: TRBJ1-2
d_call: -

cdr3_nt: TGCGCCAGCAGCCAAGATCCGGGGCTTGGCTACACCTTC
cdr3_aa: CASSQDPGLGYTF
v_call: TRBV4-1
clone_size: -
j_call: TRBJ1-2
d_call: -

cdr3_nt: TGTGCCTGGAGTCATTTACTTGAAGCTTTCTTT
cdr3_aa: CAWSHLLEAFF
v_call: TRBV30
clone_size: -
j_call: TRBJ1-1
d_call: -

cdr3_nt: TGTGCCAGCAGCGTATCAGGGAGAGAAACAGATACGCAGTATTTT
cdr3_aa: CASSVSGRETDTQYF
v_call: TRBV9
clone_size: -
j_call: TRBJ2-3
d_call: -

cdr3_nt: TGTGCCACCAGCAGAGAGTTTAAGGGAACGGGGGAGCAGTACTTC
cdr3_aa: CATSREFKGTGEQYF
v_call: TRBV15
clone_size: -
j_call: TRBJ2-7
d_call: -

cdr3_nt: TGTGCCAGCAGCTTACGAAGGACGGAGTCAAATGAAAAACTGTTTTTT
cdr3_aa: CASSLRRTESNEKLFF
v_call: TRBV7-2
clone_size: -
j_call: TRBJ1-4
d_call: -

cdr3_nt: TGTGCCAGCAGTCGGGACACAAATACCAATCAGCCCCAGCATTTT
cdr3_aa: CASSRDTNTNQPQHF
v_call: TRBV6-6
clone_size: -
j_call: TRBJ1-5
d_call: -

cdr3_nt: TGTGCCAGCAGCGCGACAGGGGACGACTATGGCTACACCTTC
cdr3_aa: CASSATGDDYGYTF
v_call: TRBV2
clone_size: -
j_call: TRBJ1-2
d_call: TRBD1

cdr3_nt: TGTGCCAGTAGTATTCGACAGGGAACCACCTACGAGCAGTACTTC
cdr3_aa: CASSIRQGTTYEQYF
v_call: TRBV19
clone_size: -
j_call: TRBJ2-7
d_call: TRBD1

cdr3_nt: TGTGCCAGCAGTTCCATAATACCCACTAGTGCTCGCAGACCATACGAGCAGTACTTC
cdr3_aa: CASSSIIPTSARRPYEQYF
v_call: TRBV28
clone_size: -
j_call: TRBJ2-7
d_call: -

cdr3_nt: TGTGCCAGCAGCCGGGACGGGACCTATGGCTACACCTTC
cdr3_aa: CASSRDGTYGYTF
v_call: TRBV9
clone_size: few
j_call: TRBJ1-2
d_call: -